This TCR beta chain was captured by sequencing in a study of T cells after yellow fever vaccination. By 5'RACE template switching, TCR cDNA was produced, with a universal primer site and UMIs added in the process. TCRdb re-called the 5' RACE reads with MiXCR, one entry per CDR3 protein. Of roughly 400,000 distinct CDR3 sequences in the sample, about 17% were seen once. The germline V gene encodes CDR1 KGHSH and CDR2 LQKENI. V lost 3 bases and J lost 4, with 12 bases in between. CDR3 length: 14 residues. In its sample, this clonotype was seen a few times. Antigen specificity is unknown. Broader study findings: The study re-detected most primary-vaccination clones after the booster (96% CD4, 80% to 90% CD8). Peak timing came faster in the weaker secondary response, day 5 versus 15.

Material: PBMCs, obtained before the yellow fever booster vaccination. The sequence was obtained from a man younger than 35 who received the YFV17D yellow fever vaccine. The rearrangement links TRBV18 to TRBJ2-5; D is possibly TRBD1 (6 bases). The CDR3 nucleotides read TGTGCCAGCTCACCCACAGGGTTGGGAGAGACCCAGTACTTC. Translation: CASSPTGLGETQYF.